The 31 T cell receptor beta chains given below trace back to one sample, sequenced in a study of cytomegalovirus exposure and HLA in healthy donors. The PCR contained 60 Vbeta and 13 Jbeta primers. Some clones are missing from TCRdb's copy, which holds only in-frame ones; the method was immunoSEQ multiplex PCR. This table has roughly 200,000 clones, approximately 80% appearing once. Sequenced input: PBMCs. The receptors come from a middle-aged woman in good health and CMV-seronegative.

The J gene is TRBJ2-3, the V gene TRBV4-3; TRBD2 matches at 9 bases. With V trimmed by 1 base and J by 2 bases, 10 bases remained unmatched. Germline V CDR1 and CDR2: LGHNA, YSLEER. This CDR3 is built from 18 residues. The CDR3 loop is CASSQGGSSGANTDTQYF. The CDR3 DNA is TGCGCCAGCAGCCAAGGTGGATCTAGCGGGGCCAACACAGATACGCAGTATTTT.

CDR3 nucleotide sequence: TGTGCCAGCAACCTACAGGGGCCGGGGGCTCAGCCCCAGCATTTT. Protein sequence: CASNLQGPGAQPQHF. The chain links TRBV2 to TRBJ1-5; 7 bases align to TRBD1. The trim removed 7 bases at V and 6 bases at J, leaving 12 bases unmatched. This CDR3 is built from 15 residues. Germline V gene sequence: CDR1 SNHLY, CDR2 FYNNEI.

This clone was detected only a few times. The chain employs TRBV11-2 and TRBJ1-2, with 7 bases fitting TRBD1. Germline V CDR1 and CDR2: SGHAT, FQNNGV. J gave up 5 bases and V 5 bases, and 5 bases lay outside the gene matches. This CDR3 is 13 amino acids long. CDR3 in DNA: TGTGCCAGCAGCGCCGGGACAGATTATGGCTACACCTTC. This codes for CASSAGTDYGYTF. Complete variable domain (other parts from reference TRBV11-2 and TRBJ1-2): EAGVAQSPRYKIIEKRQSVAFWCNPISGHATLYWYQQILGQGPKLLIQFQNNGVVDDSQLPKDRFSAERLKGVDSTLKIQPAKLEDSAVYLCASSAGTDYGYTFGSGTRLTVV.

The chain uses TRBV27 and TRBJ1-5; no reliable D call. The CDR3 runs to 15 residues. Germline CDR1 and CDR2: MNHEY and SMNVEV (reference sequence). The V end was cut by 5 bases, the J end by 1 base, with 12 bases between. CDR3 loop: CASSGGLLSNQPQHF. As DNA, the CDR3 is TGTGCCAGCAGTGGAGGCCTCTTGAGCAATCAGCCCCAGCATTTT.

The chain joins TRBV15 to TRBJ2-7; the D is unclear. The V and J ends lost 0 bases and 3 bases respectively, with 6 bases between them. The CDR3 is 13 residues long. Germline lookup yields CDR1 LNHNV and CDR2 YYDKDF (reference sequence). This CDR3 is CATSREYNYEQYF. As DNA, the CDR3 is TGTGCCACCAGCAGAGAGTACAACTACGAGCAGTACTTC.

The V and J genes are TRBV6-5 and TRBJ1-1; no firm D call. Trimming removed 4 bases from V and 1 base from J, with 7 bases in between. CDR1 is MNHEY, CDR2 SVGAGI, per germline. The CDR3 loop spans 13 amino acids. The chain's CDR3 is CASSLVKNTEAFF. CDR3 coding DNA: TGTGCCAGCAGTTTAGTTAAGAACACTGAAGCTTTCTTT.

The chain's CDR3 is CASSLNRVGFYGYTF. DNA for the CDR3: TGTGCCAGCAGCTTAAACAGGGTTGGCTTCTATGGCTACACCTTC. J is TRBJ1-2 and V is TRBV11-1; D possibly corresponds to TRBD1 (6 bases). The CDR3 extends over 15 amino acids. Germline assignment: CDR1 SGHAT and CDR2 FQDESV (reference sequence). V was cut by 2 bases and J by 4 bases, with 14 bases left in between.

This clone was observed a single time. This sequence joins TRBV28 and TRBJ1-2, with TRBD1 as a possible D gene (6 bases). The CDR3 consists of 13 residues. The V gene's germline CDR1 is MDHEN and CDR2 SYDVKM. Trimming pared 5 bases from V and 4 bases from J, leaving 11 bases between. The CDR3: CASSVQGFYGYTF. CDR3 nucleotide sequence: TGTGCCAGCAGTGTACAGGGCTTCTATGGCTACACCTTC.

The gene calls are TRBV5-1 and TRBJ2-5; D is perhaps TRBD2 (6 bases). Trimming shortened V by 5 bases and J by 2 bases, and 7 bases separated the two germline ends. The CDR3 extends over 12 amino acids. Per the germline V gene, CDR1 is SGHRS and CDR2 is YFSETQ. The CDR3 DNA is TGCGCCAGCAGGGAGGGTCAAGAGACCCAGTACTTC. This codes for CASREGQETQYF.

This clone was seen once. This chain uses TRBV5-1 with TRBJ1-2; TRBD1 might be the D (6 bases). Germline CDR1 and CDR2: SGHRS and YFSETQ. The CDR3 sequence is 14 residues long. Between the trimmed V and J ends, which lost 4 bases and 5 bases, there was a span of 15 bases. The CDR3 DNA sequence: TGCGCCAGCAGCCAAACCGGGACATCTTATGGCTACACCTTC. Protein: CASSQTGTSYGYTF.

This chain links TRBV7-9 with TRBJ2-3; 7 bases agree with TRBD2. The CDR3 runs to 16 residues. V was pared by 3 bases and J by 2 bases, with 8 bases of the junction left unmatched. Germline CDR1 reads SEHNR; CDR2 reads FQNEAQ (reference sequence). The CDR3 reads CASSFGLEGYTDTQYF. The CDR3 nucleotides read TGTGCCAGCAGCTTTGGACTAGAGGGGTACACAGATACGCAGTATTTT.

As concerns this clone: The same CDR3 arises from other DNA sequences in this sample as well. This chain connects TRBV29-1 to TRBJ1-5; D unclear. V shed 4 bases and J shed 4 bases, with 8 bases lying between them. This CDR3 region has 12 residues. The V gene's germline CDR1 is SQVTM and CDR2 ANQGSEA. The CDR3 DNA reads as TGCAGCGTTGGGGGAGTGAATCAGCCCCAGCATTTT. Protein product: CSVGGVNQPQHF.

The V and J genes are TRBV7-3 and TRBJ2-2, with TRBD2 matching over 9 bases. From germline, CDR1 is SGHTA and CDR2 FQGTGA. Trimming removed 2 bases from V and 3 bases from J; junction bases left unmatched: 1. The CDR3 runs to 15 residues. The CDR3 nucleotides are TGTGCCAGCAGCTTAGGACTAGCGTACACCGGGGAGCTGTTTTTT. It specifies CASSLGLAYTGELFF.

J is TRBJ2-5 and V is TRBV25-1; 7 bases agree with TRBD1. Per the germline V gene, CDR1 is MGHDK and CDR2 is SYGVNS. The CDR3 has 13 residues. Trimming took 10 bases from V and 2 from J; bases not matched to a gene: 7. CDR3 protein: CATQGRLQETQYF. CDR3 sequence (DNA): TGTGCCACACAGGGGCGACTACAAGAGACCCAGTACTTC.

This clone was detected a few times. The chain links TRBV7-9 to TRBJ1-2, with a weak D call TRBD1 (6 bases). CDR3 length equals 14 residues. Germline CDR1 reads SEHNR; CDR2 reads FQNEAQ (reference sequence). The V end was cut by 7 bases, the J end by 4 bases, with 16 bases between. The CDR3 nucleotides read TGTGCCAGCAACGAAGGGGGATATTTCTATGGCTACACCTTC. This sequence encodes CASNEGGYFYGYTF.

The V gene is TRBV19, the J gene TRBJ1-5; TRBD1 matches at 7 bases. In germline, CDR1 is LNHDA, CDR2 SQIVND (reference sequence). The CDR3 has 15 amino acids. The V gene end was trimmed by 5 bases and the J gene end by 4 bases; junction bases not matched to a gene: 8. The CDR3 loop reads CASSPRDRENQPQHF. In DNA form, the CDR3 reads TGTGCCAGTAGTCCCCGGGACAGAGAAAATCAGCCCCAGCATTTT.

The V gene is TRBV7-2, the J gene TRBJ2-6; D is perhaps TRBD1 (6 bases). The germline V gene has CDR1 SGHTA and CDR2 FQGNSA. CDR3 length equals 16 residues. V was pared by 8 bases and J by 1 base, with 15 bases between. CDR3 in amino acids: CASGVHRDSGANVLTF. The CDR3 coding sequence is TGTGCCAGCGGGGTCCACAGGGATTCTGGGGCCAACGTCCTGACTTTC.

The rearrangement uses TRBV19 and TRBJ1-1; TRBD1 matches 10 bases. Germline lookup yields CDR1 LNHDA and CDR2 SQIVND (reference sequence). CDR3 length: 14 amino acids. The V gene end was trimmed by 6 bases and the J gene end by 5 bases; junction bases not matched to a gene: 6. Here the CDR3 reads CASSNRQGATEAFF. Here the CDR3 DNA reads TGTGCCAGTAGCAATAGACAGGGGGCAACTGAAGCTTTCTTT. Filled out from reference TRBV19 and TRBJ1-1, the complete variable domain reads DGGITQSPKYLFRKEGQNVTLSCEQNLNHDAMYWYRQDPGQGLRLIYYSQIVNDFQKGDIAEGYSVSREKKESFPLTVTSAQKNPTAFYLCASSNRQGATEAFFGQGTRLTVV.

The chain recombines TRBV7-2 with TRBJ2-3, with a possible D match to TRBD1 (6 bases). From germline, CDR1 is SGHTA and CDR2 FQGNSA. The length of the CDR3 is 15 residues. The V and J ends lost 1 base and 10 bases respectively, with 18 bases between them. CDR3 in DNA: TGTGCCAGCAGCTTAGGAGACAGGCTCTTGGTTGCGCAGTATTTT. Translating gives CASSLGDRLLVAQYF. Combining the CDR3 with reference TRBV7-2 and TRBJ2-3 gives the whole variable domain GAGVSQSPSNKVTEKGKDVELRCDPISGHTALYWYRQSLGQGLEFLIYFQGNSAPDKSGLPSDRFSAERTGGSVSTLTIQRTQQEDSAVYLCASSLGDRLLVAQYFGPGTRLTVL.

V gene TRBV7-8 combines with J gene TRBJ2-7, with 8 bases lining up with TRBD1. There are 17 residues in the CDR3. V was clipped by 5 bases and J by 0 bases; unmatched bases: 12. The germline V gene has CDR1 SGHVS and CDR2 FQNEAQ. Here the CDR3 DNA reads TGTGCCAGCAGCAAATCGACAGGGGCCCCTGACTCCTACGAGCAGTACTTC. Translating gives CASSKSTGAPDSYEQYF.

The genes are TRBV7-9 and TRBJ2-5; no definite D call. CDR3 length equals 14 residues. Trimming pared 0 bases from V and 5 bases from J, leaving 10 bases between. CDR1 and CDR2 (germline): SEHNR, FQNEAQ (reference sequence). The CDR3 region has the DNA TGTGCCAGCAGCTTAGCGCCAGATAAGGAGACCCAGTACTTC. Its protein product is CASSLAPDKETQYF.

This rearrangement joins TRBV7-9 to TRBJ1-6; TRBD1 matches 7 bases. The CDR3 has 15 residues. With 5 bases clipped from V and 5 bases from J, the junction kept 6 bases outside the gene matches. Germline lookup yields CDR1 SEHNR and CDR2 FQNEAQ (reference sequence). Written as DNA, the CDR3 is TGTGCCAGCAGCCTCGGGGACAGTAATAATTCACCCCTCCACTTT. Its translation is CASSLGDSNNSPLHF.

This clone was counted only a few times. The J gene is TRBJ2-5, the V gene TRBV7-9, with D possibly TRBD2 on 6 matching bases. CDR1 SEHNR and CDR2 FQNEAQ come from the germline V gene (reference sequence). CDR3 length: 13 residues. V dropped 3 bases and J dropped 5 bases, with 10 bases sitting between them. For the CDR3, the DNA is TGTGCCAGCAGCTTGACTAGTTTGGAGACCCAGTACTTC. Its protein product is CASSLTSLETQYF.

This chain's CDR3 is CATSITSGVYNEQFF. The CDR3 nucleotides are TGCGCCACCTCCATTACTAGCGGGGTCTACAATGAGCAGTTCTTC. The chain recombines TRBV5-1 with TRBJ2-1; 10 bases align to TRBD2. V was clipped by 9 bases and J by 3 bases; unmatched bases: 9. The germline V gene encodes CDR1 SGHRS and CDR2 YFSETQ. The CDR3 contains 15 residues.

V and J are TRBV9 and TRBJ2-5; possibly TRBD2 for D (7 bases). The CDR3 length is 16 residues. With 5 bases removed from V and 3 bases from J, the gap between germline ends came to 20 bases. Germline V gene data show CDR1 as SGDLS and CDR2 as YYNGEE. The CDR3 loop reads CASSPGGGPTEETQYF. The CDR3 nucleotides are TGTGCCAGCAGTCCTGGGGGGGGGCCTACAGAAGAGACCCAGTACTTC.

The chain uses TRBV7-9 and TRBJ2-2, with D possibly being TRBD1 (5 bases). CDR1 is SEHNR, CDR2 FQNEAQ, per germline (reference sequence). Trimming left V 4 bases short and J 6 bases short, with 12 bases between. This CDR3 has 14 amino acids. Here the CDR3 DNA reads TGTGCCAGCAGCTACGGACATGGGCCCGGGGAGCTGTTTTTT. This codes for CASSYGHGPGELFF.

CDR3 residues: CASKGQGSHGYTF. The CDR3 DNA is TGTGCCAGTAAAGGACAGGGATCACATGGCTACACCTTC. The rearrangement joins TRBV19 to TRBJ1-2; 8 bases agree with TRBD1. The V segment lost 7 bases and the J segment 6 bases; nucleotides outside the gene matches: 7. In germline, CDR1 is LNHDA, CDR2 SQIVND (reference sequence). This CDR3 is 13 amino acids long.

The DNA of the CDR3 is TGTGCCAGTAGTATCTCCCTACATCAGCCCCAGCATTTT. Translation: CASSISLHQPQHF. V and J are TRBV19 and TRBJ1-5, with D hard to call. V shed 3 bases and J shed 5 bases, with 8 bases lying between them. Germline lookup yields CDR1 LNHDA and CDR2 SQIVND (reference sequence). The CDR3 sequence is 13 residues long.

This clone was observed a handful of times. The gene calls are TRBV7-9 and TRBJ2-6, with 7 bases that match TRBD1. Germline V lookup: CDR1 SEHNR, CDR2 FQNEAQ (reference sequence). V dropped 2 bases and J dropped 4; count of bases not matched to a gene: 5. The CDR3 sequence is 16 residues long. The CDR3 protein is CASSLKTGQGANVLTF. CDR3 sequence (DNA): TGTGCCAGCAGCTTAAAGACAGGGCAGGGGGCCAACGTCCTGACTTTC.

This chain links TRBV28 with TRBJ2-1; the match to TRBD1 covers 7 bases. CDR1 and CDR2 (germline): MDHEN, SYDVKM. Trimming removed 2 bases from V and 8 bases from J; junction bases left unmatched: 3. The CDR3 extends over 13 amino acids. DNA of the CDR3: TGTGCCAGCAGTTTAAGGCAGGGGGATGAGCAGTTCTTC. Translated, it gives CASSLRQGDEQFF.

CDR3 protein: CSVERDSNNYGYTF. The CDR3 region has the DNA TGCAGCGTTGAACGGGACAGTAACAACTATGGCTACACCTTC. The V call is TRBV29-1, the J call TRBJ1-2, with 7 bases aligning to TRBD1. The CDR3 consists of 14 residues. The germline CDR1 and CDR2 sequences are SQVTM and ANQGSEA. Trimming removed 2 bases from V and 2 bases from J; junction bases left unmatched: 5.